These T cell receptor beta chains were read from a single sample in a study of radiotherapy plus CTLA-4 blockade in lung cancer. Libraries were prepared by immunoSEQ multiplex PCR; TCRdb keeps only in-frame clonotypes and omits some of them. The sample includes approximately 89,000 clones, about 83% of them seen just once. The source material was peripheral blood, sampled from a patient treated with radiotherapy plus ipilimumab. All receptors derive from a human donor with non-small cell lung cancer that progressed on radiotherapy plus ipilimumab. Each CDR3 is given with its conserved first and last residue. A D gene is named only where the DNA matches it firmly. Clone size is given for some rows only: seen once, a few or many times, or a class if the clone is expanded.

J gene,D gene,clone size,CDR3 length,V gene,CDR3 protein,CDR3 DNA
TRBJ1-2,.,once,13,TRBV30,CAWSVGWAYGYTF,TGTGCCTGGAGTGTAGGATGGGCCTATGGCTACACCTTC
TRBJ1-5,TRBD1,.,17,TRBV5-6,CASSYLGQGASNQPQHF,TGTGCCAGCAGCTACCTCGGACAGGGGGCTAGCAATCAGCCCCAGCATTTT
TRBJ2-3,TRBD1,once,16,TRBV5-6,CASSFPGTGSTDTQYF,TGTGCCAGCAGCTTTCCCGGGACAGGGTCCACAGATACGCAGTATTTT
TRBJ2-1,TRBD1,.,15,TRBV7-3,CASSISGTDYNEQFF,TGTGCCAGCAGCATATCCGGGACAGACTACAATGAGCAGTTCTTC
TRBJ2-1,.,.,16,TRBV5-6,CASVSWGVPSYNEQFF,TGTGCCAGCGTCTCGTGGGGGGTACCGTCCTACAATGAGCAGTTCTTC
TRBJ1-1,.,.,12,TRBV2,CASSDFRGFAFF,TGTGCCAGCAGTGATTTCAGGGGCTTCGCTTTCTTT
TRBJ2-5,.,.,17,TRBV27,CASSLRGVLRGQETQYF,TGTGCCAGCAGTTTAAGGGGGGTCTTGAGGGGCCAAGAGACCCAGTACTTC
TRBJ1-1,.,.,13,TRBV5-8,CASSLGGFPEAFF,TGTGCCAGCAGCTTGGGCGGGTTCCCTGAAGCTTTCTTT
TRBJ1-1,.,once,14,TRBV6-1,CASSEGGWGTEAFF,TGTGCCAGCAGTGAAGGGGGTTGGGGCACTGAAGCTTTCTTT
TRBJ2-2,TRBD1,.,16,TRBV5-1,CASSGTGTSSPGELFF,TGCGCCAGCAGTGGGACAGGGACGTCATCCCCCGGGGAGCTGTTTTTT
TRBJ1-2,.,.,14,TRBV2,CASSEEQNNYGYTF,TGTGCCAGCAGTGAAGAACAGAATAACTATGGCTACACCTTC
TRBJ2-1,.,few,16,TRBV6-5,CASSYRRPSSYNEQFF,TGTGCCAGCAGTTACCGACGGCCGAGCTCCTACAATGAGCAGTTCTTC
TRBJ2-7,.,.,14,TRBV4-2,CASSQEQETYEQYF,TGTGCCAGCAGCCAAGAACAGGAGACCTACGAGCAGTACTTC
TRBJ2-5,.,.,14,TRBV5-6,CASSLRSEQETQYF,TGTGCCAGCAGCTTGAGGTCTGAGCAAGAGACCCAGTACTTC
TRBJ1-5,TRBD1,.,18,TRBV18,CASSPPGTGPNSNQPQHF,TGTGCCAGCTCACCCCCAGGGACAGGGCCAAATAGCAATCAGCCCCAGCATTTT
TRBJ1-4,.,.,14,TRBV9,CASSSSLRDEKLFF,TGTGCCAGCAGCTCCTCCCTAAGGGACGAAAAACTGTTTTTT
TRBJ2-7,.,.,14,TRBV7-8,CASSLEAVTYEQYF,TGTGCCAGCAGCTTAGAGGCGGTAACCTACGAGCAGTACTTC
TRBJ2-5,.,.,14,TRBV4-1,CASSQGDVQETQYF,TGCGCCAGCAGCCAAGGGGACGTCCAAGAGACCCAGTACTTC
TRBJ1-2,TRBD1,few,17,TRBV7-3,CASSLTGAGGEGDGYTF,TGTGCCAGCAGCTTAACGGGCGCAGGGGGCGAGGGGGATGGCTACACCTTC
TRBJ2-5,.,few,14,TRBV6-1,CASTPPGTKETQYF,TGTGCCAGCACTCCCCCCGGGACAAAAGAGACCCAGTACTTC
TRBJ1-5,.,.,16,TRBV7-8,CASSSGLQVSNQPQHF,TGTGCCAGCAGCTCAGGGTTACAGGTTAGCAATCAGCCCCAGCATTTT
TRBJ2-1,TRBD1,.,15,TRBV11-3,CASSFRTGTNNEQFF,TGTGCCAGCAGCTTCAGGACAGGGACAAACAATGAGCAGTTCTTC
TRBJ1-2,.,.,12,TRBV25-1,CASSEGPYGYTF,TGTGCCAGCAGTGAGGGACCCTATGGCTACACCTTC
TRBJ2-3,TRBD1,.,15,TRBV6-5,CASTGWGQMTDTQYF,TGTGCCAGCACCGGATGGGGACAGATGACGGATACGCAGTATTTT
TRBJ2-3,TRBD2,.,16,TRBV7-3,CASSLQGLAFTDTQYF,TGTGCCAGCAGCTTACAGGGACTAGCGTTCACAGATACGCAGTATTTT
TRBJ2-3,.,.,15,TRBV5-1,CASRATGTSTDTQYF,TGCGCCAGCAGGGCAACAGGAACTAGCACAGATACGCAGTATTTT
TRBJ1-1,TRBD1,.,14,TRBV5-1,CASSPGTGNTEAFF,TGCGCCAGCAGCCCTGGGACAGGGAACACTGAAGCTTTCTTT
TRBJ1-2,TRBD1,.,14,TRBV19,CASTPGQISYGYTF,TGTGCCAGTACTCCGGGACAGATTTCTTATGGCTACACCTTC
TRBJ2-2,TRBD1,once,18,TRBV4-3,CASSLQGSWTGAAGELFF,TGCGCCAGCAGCCTCCAGGGGTCATGGACAGGGGCGGCCGGGGAGCTGTTTTTT
TRBJ2-3,.,.,14,TRBV5-1,CASSLSTGTDTQYF,TGCGCCAGCAGCTTGAGTACGGGGACAGATACGCAGTATTTT
TRBJ1-4,TRBD1,few,15,TRBV9,CASSVTGTINEKLFF,TGTGCCAGCAGCGTGACAGGGACGATAAATGAAAAACTGTTTTTT
TRBJ2-5,.,.,12,TRBV6-5,CASSTQGETQYF,TGTGCCAGCTCAACCCAGGGGGAGACCCAGTACTTC
TRBJ2-4,.,few,14,TRBV7-2,CASSLGVRSPIQYF,TGTGCCAGCAGCTTAGGAGTACGGTCTCCCATTCAGTACTTC
TRBJ2-7,.,.,16,TRBV7-2,CASSSTGPSFKYEQYF,TGTGCCAGCAGCTCAACGGGCCCAAGTTTTAAGTACGAGCAGTACTTC
TRBJ2-1,.,.,11,TRBV20-1,CSATTYNEQFF,TGCAGTGCTACCACTTACAATGAGCAGTTCTTC
TRBJ2-1,.,.,15,TRBV9,CASSSGVLLNNEQFF,TGTGCCAGCAGCTCCGGTGTTCTATTGAACAATGAGCAGTTCTTC
TRBJ2-1,TRBD2,.,18,TRBV7-6,CASSWGTSGDYYYNEQFF,TGTGCCAGCAGCTGGGGAACTAGCGGGGACTATTACTACAATGAGCAGTTCTTC
TRBJ2-6,.,.,13,TRBV10-3,CAISETPANVLTF,TGTGCCATCAGTGAGACACCGGCCAACGTCCTGACTTTC
TRBJ2-5,.,once,14,TRBV11-2,CASSFEATFGTQYF,TGTGCCAGCAGCTTCGAAGCAACCTTCGGGACCCAGTACTTC
TRBJ2-1,.,.,14,TRBV10-3,CAISETGQSNEQFF,TGTGCCATCAGTGAGACAGGGCAGAGCAATGAGCAGTTCTTC
TRBJ1-5,.,.,15,TRBV6-1,CASSDPSPRNQPQHF,TGTGCCAGCAGTGATCCGTCCCCCCGCAATCAGCCCCAGCATTTT
TRBJ1-3,.,.,16,TRBV27,CASSSSSGGTGNTIYF,TGTGCCAGCAGTTCCTCCTCGGGGGGGACTGGAAACACCATATATTTT
TRBJ2-5,.,.,15,TRBV18,CASSHQGGRVETQYF,TGTGCCAGCTCACATCAGGGAGGCCGGGTAGAGACCCAGTACTTC
TRBJ2-1,.,.,12,TRBV11-3,CASSLDSGEQFF,TGTGCCAGCAGCTTAGATAGCGGTGAGCAGTTCTTC
TRBJ1-4,TRBD1,.,15,TRBV7-9,CASSLPGQGNEKLFF,TGTGCCAGCAGCTTACCGGGACAGGGGAATGAAAAACTGTTTTTT
TRBJ2-7,TRBD2,.,15,TRBV15,CATSRVSGTGNEQYF,TGTGCCACCAGCAGAGTTAGCGGGACTGGGAACGAGCAGTACTTC
TRBJ2-3,.,.,12,TRBV13,CASSLVADTQYF,TGTGCCAGCAGCTTAGTAGCAGATACGCAGTATTTT
TRBJ2-1,.,.,17,TRBV23-1,CASRQWEYRVAYNEQFF,TGCGCCAGCAGGCAGTGGGAGTACAGGGTTGCCTACAATGAGCAGTTCTTC
TRBJ2-2,TRBD1,.,16,TRBV5-1,CASSTRQGGITGELFF,TGCGCCAGCAGCACCCGACAGGGTGGAATCACCGGGGAGCTGTTTTTT
TRBJ2-2,.,.,13,TRBV7-2,CASSPSGAGELFF,TGTGCCAGCAGCCCCTCCGGGGCCGGGGAGCTGTTTTTT